The 25 T cell receptor beta chains presented below share a single source sample, sequenced in a study of spatial heterogeneity in lung cancer. Regarding the study as a whole: In tumors, expanded intratumoral alpha and beta TCR counts tracked mutation counts.

Antigens of these TCRs are unknown. TCRdb reanalysed the 5' RACE reads using MiXCR and keeps one entry per CDR3 protein. This table holds 5,500 to 7,000 distinct CDR3 sequences, 15% to 20% found once. Regarding time point: sample taken at primary tumor resection. Sequencing used lung tumor tissue, obtained at surgery. Receptors originate from a male donor with early-stage non-small cell lung cancer.

This clonotype ranks as medium-sized. The rearrangement joins TRBV14 to TRBJ1-1, with no clear D. The CDR3 is made up of 12 amino acids. Germline V lookup: CDR1 SGHDN, CDR2 FVKESK. Trimming pared 4 bases from V and 10 bases from J, leaving 13 bases between. The CDR3 spells CASSLIGQVAFF. CDR3 sequence (DNA): TGTGCCAGCAGCCTTATCGGCCAGGTAGCTTTCTTT.

Judged by abundance, this clonotype is medium-sized. The V gene is TRBV5-4, the J gene TRBJ1-4, with D possibly TRBD1 on 5 matching bases. From germline, CDR1 is SGHNT and CDR2 YYREEE (reference sequence). Trimming took 4 bases from V and 7 from J, leaving 17 bases between them. This CDR3 spans 15 amino acids. CDR3 protein: CASSREPAGGEKLFF. CDR3 nucleotide sequence: TGTGCCAGCAGCCGAGAACCGGCGGGGGGTGAAAAACTGTTTTTT. The full variable domain, with the rest looked up from reference TRBV5-4 and TRBJ1-4, is ETGVTQSPTHLIKTRGQQVTLRCSSQSGHNTVSWYQQALGQGPQFIFQYYREEENGRGNFPPRFSGLQFPNYSSELNVNALELDDSALYLCASSREPAGGEKLFFGSGTQLSVL.

This clonotype is deemed medium-sized (0.01 to 0.1%). The rearrangement links TRBV7-7 to TRBJ2-7; 8 nucleotides match TRBD1. CDR1 and CDR2 (germline): SSHAT, FNYEAQ (reference sequence). The CDR3 contains 15 residues. Trimming removed 6 bases from V and 3 bases from J; junction bases left unmatched: 10. The CDR3 DNA follows: TGTGCCAGCAGACCCCTGACAGGGGCAGGCTACGAGCAGTACTTC. Its translation: CASRPLTGAGYEQYF.

By its share, this clonotype is medium-sized (0.01 to 0.1%). This chain joins TRBV27 and TRBJ1-5; tentative D call: TRBD1 (6 bases). Per the germline V gene, CDR1 is MNHEY and CDR2 is SMNVEV (reference sequence). The CDR3 loop spans 14 amino acids. Trimming pared 6 bases from V and 3 bases from J, leaving 12 bases between. CDR3 nucleotides: TGTGCCAGCAGCTCAGGACAGTTCAATCAGCCCCAGCATTTT. Its translation: CASSSGQFNQPQHF.

By share of the sample, this clonotype is medium-sized. This rearrangement joins TRBV7-6 to TRBJ1-1; D unresolved. Germline V gene lookup returns CDR1 SGHVS and CDR2 FNYEAQ. CDR3 length equals 13 residues. The V and J ends lost 5 bases and 3 bases respectively, with 10 bases between them. The CDR3: CASSVESYTEAFF. CDR3 in DNA: TGTGCCAGCAGCGTGGAGTCCTACACTGAAGCTTTCTTT.

V is TRBV11-2 and J is TRBJ2-5; D remains unclear. The CDR3 spans 13 residues. Trimming removed 1 base at V and 2 bases at J, with 5 bases between. The germline gives CDR1 SGHAT, CDR2 FQNNGV. CDR3 bases: TGTGCCAGCAGCTTAGCTAGACAAGAGACCCAGTACTTC. It specifies CASSLARQETQYF. The full variable domain, completed using reference TRBV11-2 and TRBJ2-5, is EAGVAQSPRYKIIEKRQSVAFWCNPISGHATLYWYQQILGQGPKLLIQFQNNGVVDDSQLPKDRFSAERLKGVDSTLKIQPAKLEDSAVYLCASSLARQETQYFGPGTRLLVL.

This clonotype was seen many times. The chain recombines TRBV6-2 or TRBV6-3 with TRBJ1-1; D uncertain. The germline V and J ends were trimmed by 6 bases and 0 bases, with 11 bases remaining between them. The CDR3 is 14 residues long. CDR1 is MNHEY and CDR2 is SVGEGT in the germline V gene. For the CDR3, the DNA is TGTGCCAGCAGAGACTATAACATGAACACTGAAGCTTTCTTT. Protein: CASRDYNMNTEAFF.

By its share, this clonotype is medium-sized (0.01 to 0.1%). The chain recombines TRBV2 with TRBJ2-5; D uncertain. The V and J ends lost 10 bases and 1 base respectively, with 10 bases between them. The CDR3 is made up of 12 amino acids. Germline-derived CDR1 and CDR2 are SNHLY and FYNNEI. The chain's CDR3 is CATTESQETQYF. For the CDR3, the DNA is TGTGCCACCACAGAGAGCCAAGAGACCCAGTACTTC.

This clonotype was observed a handful of times. The chain has TRBV5-1 and TRBJ2-7; 9 bases map to TRBD2. CDR1 and CDR2 from the germline V gene are SGHRS and YFSETQ. The V and J ends lost 0 bases and 0 bases, in that order; junction bases with no gene match: 1. This CDR3 comprises 15 residues. As DNA, the CDR3 is TGCGCCAGCAGCTTGGGACTAGCGGACTCCTACGAGCAGTACTTC. It is translated as CASSLGLADSYEQYF.

In the case of this clonotype: A much larger clone sits a single nucleotide away, making a read error possible. The chain employs TRBV6-1 and TRBJ2-5, with a weak D call TRBD1 (7 bases). The CDR3 contains 15 residues. The germline gives CDR1 MNHNS, CDR2 SASEGT. The CDR3 DNA reads TGTGCCAGCAGTGAACAGGCAGGGGGGCAAGAGACCCGGTACTTC. Residues: CASSEQAGGQETRYF.

By proportion, this clonotype is medium-sized. The rearrangement links TRBV28 to TRBJ1-5; D gene unclear. CDR3 length: 16 amino acids. In germline, CDR1 is MDHEN, CDR2 SYDVKM. V dropped 1 base and J dropped 2 bases, with 12 bases sitting between them. The CDR3 loop is CASSLSAGGGNQPQHF. The CDR3 nucleotides read TGTGCCAGCAGTTTATCAGCGGGCGGCGGCAATCAGCCCCAGCATTTT.

This clonotype was counted a few times. The gene calls are TRBV7-2 and TRBJ2-1; D is perhaps TRBD1 or TRBD2 (5 bases each). The CDR3 has 15 amino acids. Trimming pared 1 base from V and 0 bases from J, leaving 7 bases between. The V gene's germline CDR1 is SGHTA and CDR2 FQGNSA. CDR3 in DNA: TGTGCCAGCAGCTTAGAGGGGAGCTCCTACAATGAGCAGTTCTTC. Translated: CASSLEGSSYNEQFF. The variable domain in full, completed from reference TRBV7-2 and TRBJ2-1, reads GAGVSQSPSNKVTEKGKDVELRCDPISGHTALYWYRQSLGQGLEFLIYFQGNSAPDKSGLPSDRFSAERTGGSVSTLTIQRTQQEDSAVYLCASSLEGSSYNEQFFGPGTRLTVL.

This clonotype occurred many times. As the CDR3 is not closed by the conserved phenylalanine or tryptophan, this likely results from a read error. The V gene is TRBV4-1, the J gene TRBJ2-2; 16 nucleotides align to TRBD2. Trimming cost V 4 bases and J 7 bases; bases outside gene matches: 3. CDR1 MGHRA and CDR2 YSYEKL come from the germline V gene. The CDR3 length is 16 residues. CDR3 protein: CASSPGTSGRVGELFL. CDR3 DNA: TGCGCCAGCAGCCCAGGGACTAGCGGGAGGGTCGGGGAGCTGTTTCTT.

Relative to its sample, this clonotype is medium-sized (0.01 to 0.1%). The chain uses TRBV12-3 or TRBV12-4 and TRBJ2-1; 9 bases match TRBD2. V gave up 4 bases and J gave up 6 bases; unmatched junction bases: 1. The CDR3 length is 13 residues. This CDR3 is CASSSLAGNEQFF. The DNA for the CDR3 is TGTGCCAGCAGTTCACTAGCGGGCAATGAGCAGTTCTTC.

The J gene is TRBJ2-1, the V gene TRBV9; D uncertain. Between the trimmed V and J ends, which lost 1 base and 9 bases, there was a span of 8 bases. The CDR3 consists of 12 residues. The germline CDR1 and CDR2 sequences are SGDLS and YYNGEE. In DNA form, the CDR3 reads TGTGCCAGCAGCGTAAGTTCCGGTGAGCAGTTCTTC. Protein: CASSVSSGEQFF.

By sample share, this clonotype is medium-sized. This rearrangement joins TRBV5-6 to TRBJ2-3, with D perhaps matching TRBD1 (5 bases). The germline CDR1 and CDR2 sequences are SGHDT and YYEEEE. Trimming pared 1 base from V and 7 bases from J, leaving 13 bases between. The CDR3 runs to 14 residues. The chain's CDR3 is CASSLRWADNTQYF. The CDR3 region has the DNA TGTGCCAGCAGCTTGAGATGGGCGGACAATACGCAGTATTTT.

The J gene is TRBJ2-7, the V gene TRBV3-1; 10 bases are a match to TRBD2. Germline V lookup: CDR1 LGHDT, CDR2 YNNKEL (reference sequence). V lost 2 bases and J lost 3; bases outside the gene matches: 7. This CDR3 contains 16 residues. The DNA of the CDR3 is TGTGCCAGCAGCCAAACAATCCTAGCGGGAGTCTACGAGCAGTACTTC. Protein product: CASSQTILAGVYEQYF.

V is TRBV11-2 and J is TRBJ2-3; no clear D. The CDR3 has 14 residues. Deletions cut 3 bases from V and 2 bases from J, with 9 bases between. CDR1 and CDR2 (germline): SGHAT, FQNNGV. CDR3 in DNA: TGTGCCAGCAGCTTCAATCAGCTCACAGATACGCAGTATTTT. It encodes CASSFNQLTDTQYF.

Relative to its sample, this clonotype is medium-sized (0.01 to 0.1%). V and J are TRBV5-1 and TRBJ2-5; no firm D call. The CDR3 totals 14 residues. The germline V and J ends were trimmed by 4 bases and 0 bases, with 10 bases remaining between them. The germline CDR1 and CDR2 sequences are SGHRS and YFSETQ. CDR3 in amino acids: CASSSKQYQETQYF. CDR3 coding DNA: TGCGCCAGCAGCAGTAAACAGTACCAAGAGACCCAGTACTTC.

This clonotype was recorded many times. This rearrangement joins TRBV29-1 to TRBJ2-7; 8 nucleotides line up with TRBD1. The CDR3 is made up of 14 amino acids. CDR1 is SQVTM and CDR2 is ANQGSEA in the germline V gene. V gave up 0 bases and J gave up 7 bases; unmatched junction bases: 8. CDR3 sequence (DNA): TGCAGCGTTGAAGATGGTGACAGGGGAAGGGAGCAGTACTTC. This translates into CSVEDGDRGREQYF.

Many counts were recorded for this clonotype. The V call is TRBV5-5, the J call TRBJ2-7, with D possibly TRBD2 on 6 matching bases. The CDR3 is 15 residues long. Germline V gene lookup returns CDR1 SGHKS and CDR2 YYEKEE (reference sequence). The germline V and J ends were trimmed by 0 bases and 5 bases, with 15 bases remaining between them. This CDR3 reads CASSLAEEGPHEQYF. CDR3 DNA: TGTGCCAGCAGCTTGGCGGAGGAGGGTCCCCACGAGCAGTACTTC.

Many counts were recorded for this clonotype. The rearrangement uses TRBV11-1 and TRBJ2-1, with D hard to call. The CDR3 totals 14 residues. V dropped 5 bases and J dropped 5 bases, with 13 bases sitting between them. CDR1 is SGHAT, CDR2 FQDESV, per germline (reference sequence). The CDR3 region has the DNA TGTGCCAGCAGCAAATCTTACACGAACAATGAGCAGTTCTTC. Its protein is CASSKSYTNNEQFF.

This clonotype rates as medium-sized (0.01 to 0.1%). The chain carries TRBV18 and TRBJ1-4; D is possibly TRBD1 (5 bases). Germline CDR1 reads KGHSH; CDR2 reads LQKENI. With 2 bases removed from V and 3 bases from J, the gap between germline ends came to 10 bases. The CDR3 sequence is 15 residues long. CDR3 DNA: TGTGCCAGCTCACCATCAGGGAATCCTAATGAAAAACTGTTTTTT. It yields the protein CASSPSGNPNEKLFF.

This clonotype has a handful of counts. This sequence joins TRBV28 and TRBJ1-5; D unresolved. Germline-derived CDR1 and CDR2 are MDHEN and SYDVKM. V lost 4 bases, J lost 3 bases, and 10 bases lay in between. The CDR3 contains 14 residues. The CDR3 is CASSSIRFNQPQHF. The CDR3 nucleotides read TGTGCCAGCAGTTCCATCCGATTCAATCAGCCCCAGCATTTT.

This clonotype is medium-sized in the sample. J is TRBJ2-5 and V is TRBV3-1, with TRBD2 matching 11 bases. The CDR3 has 16 residues. Germline lookup yields CDR1 LGHDT and CDR2 YNNKEL (reference sequence). The junction had 9 bases not matched to a gene; V was cut back by 4 bases and J by 5 bases. The CDR3 nucleotides read TGTGCCAGCAGCCGAGAAATCACTAGCGGGAGTGAGACCCAGTACTTC. Its translation: CASSREITSGSETQYF.